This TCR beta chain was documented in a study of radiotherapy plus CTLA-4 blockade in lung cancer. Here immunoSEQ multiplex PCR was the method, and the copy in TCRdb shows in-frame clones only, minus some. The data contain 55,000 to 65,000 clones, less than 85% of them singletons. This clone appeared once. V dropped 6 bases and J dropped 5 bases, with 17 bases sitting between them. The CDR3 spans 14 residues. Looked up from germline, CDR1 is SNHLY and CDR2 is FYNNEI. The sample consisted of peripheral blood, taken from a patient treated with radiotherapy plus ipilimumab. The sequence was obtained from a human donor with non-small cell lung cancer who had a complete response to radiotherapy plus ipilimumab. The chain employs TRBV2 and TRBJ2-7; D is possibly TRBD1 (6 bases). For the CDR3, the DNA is TGTGCCAGCAGAGTACCGGGACAAAGGGACGAGCAGTACTTC. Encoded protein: CASRVPGQRDEQYF.